The 10 T cell receptor beta chains listed next were all sequenced from one sample in a study of blood T cell repertoires in COVID-19. This table comes from immunoSEQ multiplex PCR, and its TCRdb copy is limited to in-frame clones, with some not included. The sample lists under 150,000 clones, around 88% occurring once. Sequenced material: PBMCs or T cells enriched from blood (not recorded which). The origin of the receptors is a woman between 45 and 60 years old who had recovered from COVID-19.

The chain uses TRBV6-5 and TRBJ1-5; TRBD1 agrees at 8 bases. The trim removed 6 bases at V and 4 bases at J, leaving 5 bases unmatched. The germline CDR1 and CDR2 sequences are MNHEY and SVGAGI. The CDR3 extends over 14 amino acids. For the CDR3, the DNA is TGTGCCAGCAGACAGGGGGAAAAGAATCAGCCCCAGCATTTT. Translating gives CASRQGEKNQPQHF.

The chain joins TRBV10-3 to TRBJ1-1; possible D gene TRBD1, 6 bases. From germline, CDR1 is ENHRY and CDR2 SYGVKD. The CDR3 is 18 amino acids. V lost 0 bases, J lost 3 bases, and 20 bases lay in between. In nucleotides, the CDR3 is TGTGCCATCAGTGAGTCGAGTCCTGAGTTAGGGGGGGACACTGAAGCTTTCTTT. It translates to CAISESSPELGGDTEAFF.

V gene TRBV18 combines with J gene TRBJ1-6; D remains unclear. CDR3 length: 16 amino acids. Trimming pared 5 bases from V and 13 bases from J, leaving 24 bases between. Germline lookup yields CDR1 KGHSH and CDR2 LQKENI. The CDR3: CASSVVANSEVAPLHF. As DNA, the CDR3 is TGTGCCAGCTCAGTGGTGGCGAATTCCGAGGTTGCGCCCCTCCACTTT. Full variable domain (outside the CDR3, taken from reference TRBV18 and TRBJ1-6): NAGVMQNPRHLVRRRGQEARLRCSPMKGHSHVYWYRQLPEEGLKFMVYLQKENIIDESGMPKERFSAEFPKEGPSILRIQQVVRGDSAAYFCASSVVANSEVAPLHFGNGTRLTVT.

The chain joins TRBV9 to TRBJ1-6, with 7 bases fitting TRBD1. Germline V gene sequence: CDR1 SGDLS, CDR2 YYNGEE. After removal of 4 bases from V and 9 bases from J, the junction contained 7 bases not matched to a gene. The CDR3 has 14 amino acids. CDR3 DNA sequence: TGTGCCAGCAGCCCCCGGACAGGACTTTCACCCCTCCACTTT. Its protein is CASSPRTGLSPLHF.

The chain employs TRBV7-3 and TRBJ1-2; 12 positions match TRBD1. The CDR3 length is 17 residues. The V segment lost 0 bases and the J segment 6 bases; nucleotides outside the gene matches: 8. From germline, CDR1 is SGHTA and CDR2 FQGTGA. The DNA for the CDR3 is TGTGCCAGCAGCTTAACGGGGACAGGGGGCTCCCATCATGGCTACACCTTC. It encodes CASSLTGTGGSHHGYTF.

This chain uses TRBV6-6 with TRBJ1-5; TRBD1 agrees at 11 bases. CDR3 length: 17 amino acids. Trimming removed 5 bases from V and 5 bases from J; junction bases left unmatched: 11. The germline gives CDR1 MNHNY, CDR2 SVGAGI (reference sequence). The CDR3 spells CASSHGGTGGTHQPQHF. In DNA form, the CDR3 reads TGTGCCAGCAGTCACGGCGGGACAGGGGGGACACATCAGCCCCAGCATTTT.

This chain uses TRBV5-1 with TRBJ2-5, with TRBD1 matching over 8 bases. Trimming removed 5 bases from V and 1 base from J; junction bases left unmatched: 7. The CDR3 has 15 residues. Germline V gene lookup returns CDR1 SGHRS and CDR2 YFSETQ. The CDR3 protein is CASSPGTGPQETQYF. The DNA for the CDR3 is TGCGCCAGCAGTCCCGGGACAGGCCCCCAAGAGACCCAGTACTTC.

The chain recombines TRBV9 with TRBJ2-2; TRBD2 matches 9 bases. Per the germline V gene, CDR1 is SGDLS and CDR2 is YYNGEE. CDR3 length equals 16 residues. V lost 3 bases to trimming and J lost 0 bases; unmatched junction nucleotides: 3. The chain's CDR3 is CASSEGTSSNTGELFF. In DNA, the CDR3 is TGTGCCAGCAGCGAAGGGACTAGCTCGAACACCGGGGAGCTGTTTTTT.

V usage is TRBV6-2 or TRBV6-3 and J usage is TRBJ2-5; 12 nucleotides agree with TRBD2. The CDR3 contains 15 residues. V trimming: 5 bases; J trimming: 3 bases; junction bases outside the gene matches: 4. The V gene's germline CDR1 is MNHEY and CDR2 SVGEGT. The CDR3: CASSRLAGGEETQYF. The CDR3 coding sequence is TGTGCCAGCAGTCGGCTAGCGGGGGGGGAAGAGACCCAGTACTTC.

V and J are TRBV7-9 and TRBJ1-1; 7 bases match TRBD1. Per germline, CDR1 SEHNR and CDR2 FQNEAQ (reference sequence). The trim removed 4 bases at V and 1 base at J, leaving 9 bases unmatched. This CDR3 region has 16 residues. The CDR3 nucleotides read TGTGCCAGCAGCTCTTCCAACCGGGACAGGAACACTGAAGCTTTCTTT. As protein: CASSSSNRDRNTEAFF.